This entry lists 2 T cell receptor beta chains sequenced from one sample in a study of blood T cell repertoires in COVID-19. Some clones are missing from TCRdb's copy, which holds only in-frame ones; the method was immunoSEQ multiplex PCR. The sample lists 250,000 to 300,000 clones, 88% occurring once. Sample: PBMCs or T cells enriched from blood (not recorded which). These receptors originate from a young woman who had recovered from COVID-19.

This clone has a handful of counts. The chain has TRBV6-5 and TRBJ2-5; TRBD2 aligns across 9 bases. This CDR3 is 14 amino acids long. V shed 6 bases and J 3 bases; nucleotides not matched to a gene: 5. Germline CDR1 and CDR2: MNHEY and SVGAGI. The chain's CDR3 is CASRLLAGKETQYF. In nucleotides, the CDR3 is TGTGCCAGCAGGCTCCTAGCGGGGAAAGAGACCCAGTACTTC.

J is TRBJ1-5 and V is TRBV27, with TRBD1 as a possible D gene (5 bases). Trimming shortened V by 1 base and J by 2 bases, and 12 bases separated the two germline ends. The CDR3 loop spans 16 amino acids. The V gene's germline CDR1 is MNHEY and CDR2 SMNVEV (reference sequence). CDR3 loop: CASSLLSQGGNQPQHF. Here the CDR3 DNA reads TGTGCCAGCAGTTTATTAAGCCAGGGTGGCAATCAGCCCCAGCATTTT.